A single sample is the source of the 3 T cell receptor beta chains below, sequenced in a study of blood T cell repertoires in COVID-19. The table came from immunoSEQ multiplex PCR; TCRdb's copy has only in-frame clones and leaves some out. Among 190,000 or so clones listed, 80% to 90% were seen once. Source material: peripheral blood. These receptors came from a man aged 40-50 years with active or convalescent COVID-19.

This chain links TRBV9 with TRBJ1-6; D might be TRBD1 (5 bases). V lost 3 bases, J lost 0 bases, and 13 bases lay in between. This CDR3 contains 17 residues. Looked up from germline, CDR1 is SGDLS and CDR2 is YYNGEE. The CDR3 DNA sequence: TGTGCCAGCAGCGCCGATGACAGAAGCTCCTATAATTCACCCCTCCACTTT. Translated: CASSADDRSSYNSPLHF.

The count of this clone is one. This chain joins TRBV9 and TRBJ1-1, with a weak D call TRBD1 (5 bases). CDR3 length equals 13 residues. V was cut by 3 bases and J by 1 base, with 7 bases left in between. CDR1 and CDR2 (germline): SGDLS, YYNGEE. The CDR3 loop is CASSGQPNTEAFF. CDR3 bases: TGTGCCAGCAGCGGACAGCCGAACACTGAAGCTTTCTTT.

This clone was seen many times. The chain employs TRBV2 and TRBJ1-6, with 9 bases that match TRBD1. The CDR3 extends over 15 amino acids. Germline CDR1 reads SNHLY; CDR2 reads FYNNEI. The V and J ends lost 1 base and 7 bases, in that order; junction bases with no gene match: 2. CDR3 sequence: CASSEDGTGNSPLHF. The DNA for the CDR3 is TGTGCCAGCAGTGAAGATGGGACAGGGAATTCACCCCTCCACTTT.